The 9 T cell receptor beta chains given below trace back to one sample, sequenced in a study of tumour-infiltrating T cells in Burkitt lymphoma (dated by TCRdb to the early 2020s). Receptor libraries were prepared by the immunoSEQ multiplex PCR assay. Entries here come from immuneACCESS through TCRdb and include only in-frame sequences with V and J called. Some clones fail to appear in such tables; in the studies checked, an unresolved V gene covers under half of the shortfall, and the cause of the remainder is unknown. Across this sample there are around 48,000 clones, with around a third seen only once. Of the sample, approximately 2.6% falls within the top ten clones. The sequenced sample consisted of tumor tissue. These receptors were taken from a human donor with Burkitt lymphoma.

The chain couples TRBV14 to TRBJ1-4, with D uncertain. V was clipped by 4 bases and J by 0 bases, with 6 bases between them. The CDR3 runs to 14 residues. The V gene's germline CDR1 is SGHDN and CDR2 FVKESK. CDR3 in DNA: TGTGCCAGCAGCCGGAGCCCAACTAATGAAAAACTGTTTTTT. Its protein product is CASSRSPTNEKLFF.

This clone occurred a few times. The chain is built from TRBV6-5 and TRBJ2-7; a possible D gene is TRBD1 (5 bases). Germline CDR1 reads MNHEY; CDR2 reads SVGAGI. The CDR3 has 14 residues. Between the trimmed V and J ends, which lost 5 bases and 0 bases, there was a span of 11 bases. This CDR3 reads CASSLRQSSYEQYF. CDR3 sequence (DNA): TGTGCCAGCAGTCTTCGACAGAGCTCCTACGAGCAGTACTTC.

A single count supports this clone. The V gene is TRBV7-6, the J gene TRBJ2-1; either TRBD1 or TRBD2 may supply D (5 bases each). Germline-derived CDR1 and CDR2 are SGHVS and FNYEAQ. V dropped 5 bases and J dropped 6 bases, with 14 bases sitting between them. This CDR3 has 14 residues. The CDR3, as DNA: TGTGCCAGCAGCCCCACGGGGACCGTCAATGAGCAGTTCTTC. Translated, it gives CASSPTGTVNEQFF.

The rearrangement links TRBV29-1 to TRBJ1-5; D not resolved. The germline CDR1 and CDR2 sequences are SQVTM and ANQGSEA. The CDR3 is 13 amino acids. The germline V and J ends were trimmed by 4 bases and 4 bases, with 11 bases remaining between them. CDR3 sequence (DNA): TGCAGCGTTGGGGGTAATCTAAATCAGCCCCAGCATTTT. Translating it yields CSVGGNLNQPQHF.

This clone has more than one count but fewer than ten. The CDR3 sequence: CASSQERAVNTEAFF. The CDR3 coding sequence is TGCGCCAGCAGCCAAGAGCGGGCAGTGAACACTGAAGCTTTCTTT. The gene calls are TRBV4-1 and TRBJ1-1; no firm D call. The CDR3 covers 15 residues. In germline, CDR1 is MGHRA, CDR2 YSYEKL. The germline V and J ends were trimmed by 0 bases and 0 bases, with 8 bases remaining between them.

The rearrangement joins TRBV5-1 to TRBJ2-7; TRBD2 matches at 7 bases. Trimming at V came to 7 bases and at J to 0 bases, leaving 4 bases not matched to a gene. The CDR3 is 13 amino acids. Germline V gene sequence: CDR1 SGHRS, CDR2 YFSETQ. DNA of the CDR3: TGCGCCAGCGGGCGGGGGAGCTCCTACGAGCAGTACTTC. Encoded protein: CASGRGSSYEQYF.

CDR3 amino acids: CASSQDRRARLNSPLHF. The CDR3 bases are TGTGCCAGCAGCCAAGATCGGAGGGCGCGACTTAATTCACCCCTCCACTTT. The chain has TRBV4-2 and TRBJ1-6; the D is unclear. The CDR3 consists of 17 residues. V dropped 0 bases and J dropped 6 bases, with 15 bases sitting between them. The germline V gene encodes CDR1 LGHNA and CDR2 YNFKEQ.

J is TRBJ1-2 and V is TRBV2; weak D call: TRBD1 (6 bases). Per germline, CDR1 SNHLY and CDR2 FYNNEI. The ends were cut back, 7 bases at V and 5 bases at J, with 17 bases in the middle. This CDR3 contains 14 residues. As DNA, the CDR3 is TGTGCCAGCACGGACAGAAATTTACCTTATGGCTACACCTTC. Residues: CASTDRNLPYGYTF.

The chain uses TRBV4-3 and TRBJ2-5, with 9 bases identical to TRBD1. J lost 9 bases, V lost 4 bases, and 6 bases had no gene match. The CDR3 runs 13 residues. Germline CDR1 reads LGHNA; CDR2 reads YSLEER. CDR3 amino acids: CASSLGQGAAQYF. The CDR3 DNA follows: TGCGCCAGCAGCCTGGGACAGGGAGCGGCCCAGTACTTC.